This T cell receptor beta chain was profiled in a study of T-cell memory formation after mild COVID-19. This clonotype has a handful of counts. Its antigen is as yet unknown. TCRdb re-analysed the 5' RACE reads in MiXCR, keeping a single row per CDR3 protein. The sample has 350,000 or so distinct CDR3 sequences; approximately 12% are singletons. Regarding the study as a whole: Pre-infection memory already had some responding clones, implying cross-reactive memory joined. CD4+ clones that contracted lay mainly in CM and EM; CD8+ ones lay in EMRA.

The receptor's source is a young man who had mild COVID-19 (a few samples of this study predate the infection). Cell type and time point are not known. Sequenced sample: PBMCs or a T cell subset sorted from them (not recorded which).

In DNA, the CDR3 is TGTGCCAGCACCCCACGTGTAAGGACAGGGCTTTACAATGAGCAGTTCTTC. Amino acid sequence: CASTPRVRTGLYNEQFF. The gene calls are TRBV28 and TRBJ2-1, with 8 positions matching TRBD1. Germline CDR1 reads MDHEN; CDR2 reads SYDVKM. The CDR3 is made up of 17 amino acids. V lost 7 bases to trimming and J lost 4 bases; unmatched junction nucleotides: 15.